These 4 T cell receptor beta chains share one sample of origin, sequenced in a study of cytomegalovirus exposure and HLA in healthy donors. The PCR had 60 Vbeta and 13 Jbeta primers. The repertoire was sequenced with immunoSEQ multiplex PCR; TCRdb's copy has only in-frame clones and lacks some. The repertoire shows about 48,000 clones; the top ten hold approximately 6.6%. The sequencing sample was made of PBMCs. The receptors were gathered from a male donor in good health and CMV-seropositive.

V is TRBV12-5 and J is TRBJ2-5; D gene uncertain. Trimming removed 0 bases from V and 1 base from J, with 9 bases in between. This CDR3 contains 15 residues. The germline CDR1 and CDR2 sequences are LGHNT and FRNRAP. CDR3 nucleotides: TGTGCTAGTGGTTTGGTAGATCACAGCCAAGAGACCCAGTACTTC. It specifies CASGLVDHSQETQYF.

The rearrangement links TRBV4-2 to TRBJ2-7, with D possibly TRBD1 on 6 matching bases. This CDR3 has 15 residues. Trimming removed 0 bases at V and 4 bases at J, with 13 bases between. Per the germline V gene, CDR1 is LGHNA and CDR2 is YNFKEQ. The CDR3 region has the DNA TGTGCCAGCAGCCAAGAGGCAGGGGCTAGATACGAGCAGTACTTC. Translation: CASSQEAGARYEQYF.

V gene TRBV2 combines with J gene TRBJ2-3, with D possibly matching TRBD1 (6 bases). This CDR3 has 14 residues. CDR1 is SNHLY and CDR2 is FYNNEI in the germline V gene. V was clipped by 9 bases and J by 2 bases, with 15 bases between them. This CDR3 reads CARSRQAPTDTQYF. The CDR3 DNA follows: TGTGCCAGATCTAGACAGGCCCCCACAGATACGCAGTATTTT.

The rearrangement joins TRBV9 to TRBJ1-1, with D perhaps TRBD1 (5 bases). CDR1 and CDR2 (germline): SGDLS, YYNGEE. Trimming stripped 3 bases from V and 6 bases from J, with 12 bases between. The CDR3 is made up of 13 amino acids. DNA for the CDR3: TGTGCCAGCAGCGGCCAGGGATTGTCTGAAGCTTTCTTT. Protein product: CASSGQGLSEAFF.